The 19 T cell receptor beta chains in this list originate from one sample, sequenced in a study of blood T cell repertoires in COVID-19. Some clones are missing from TCRdb's copy, which holds only in-frame ones; the method was immunoSEQ multiplex PCR. Of roughly 200,000 clones in the sample, 84% were seen once. The sequencing input was peripheral blood. These receptors were taken from a human donor in a cohort sampled during active COVID-19.

The chain links TRBV27 to TRBJ2-2; TRBD2 might be the D (6 bases). V lost 2 bases and J 0 bases, leaving 7 bases between the germline ends. Per the germline V gene, CDR1 is MNHEY and CDR2 is SMNVEV (reference sequence). CDR3 size: 15 residues. Here the CDR3 reads CASSLAGPNTGELFF. The DNA for the CDR3 is TGTGCCAGCAGTTTAGCGGGACCGAACACCGGGGAGCTGTTTTTT.

The sample holds one count of this clone. The chain joins TRBV7-9 to TRBJ2-7, with 11 positions matching TRBD2. V dropped 7 bases and J dropped 0; count of bases not matched to a gene: 5. This CDR3 has 15 residues. Germline CDR1 reads SEHNR; CDR2 reads FQNEAQ (reference sequence). The CDR3 DNA is TGTGCCAGCATTGGGGGACTAGCGGCCTCCTACGAGCAGTACTTC. This sequence encodes CASIGGLAASYEQYF.

The table lists this clone with a few counts. Different DNA sequences within this sample yield the same CDR3. The V and J genes are TRBV7-9 and TRBJ2-7; 9 bases agree with TRBD1. V shed 3 bases, J shed 3 bases, and the junction held 3 bases outside the gene matches. CDR1 SEHNR and CDR2 FQNEAQ come from the germline V gene (reference sequence). This CDR3 has 14 residues. The CDR3 loop is CASSFSGQGYEQYF. The CDR3 DNA reads as TGTGCCAGCAGCTTTTCGGGACAGGGCTACGAGCAGTACTTC. The complete variable domain, with remaining parts taken from reference TRBV7-9 and TRBJ2-7, reads DTGVSQNPRHKITKRGQNVTFRCDPISEHNRLYWYRQTLGQGPEFLTYFQNEAQLEKSRLLSDRFSAERPKGSFSTLEIQRTEQGDSAMYLCASSFSGQGYEQYFGPGTRLTVT.

This clone was detected only once. This chain connects TRBV28 to TRBJ2-1, with 7 bases lining up with TRBD2. Germline lookup yields CDR1 MDHEN and CDR2 SYDVKM. V lost 3 bases to trimming and J lost 2 bases; unmatched junction nucleotides: 7. The CDR3 covers 16 residues. This CDR3 is CASSFDGTTPYNEQFF. The CDR3 DNA reads as TGTGCCAGCAGTTTTGATGGGACTACCCCCTACAATGAGCAGTTCTTC.

The rearrangement uses TRBV27 and TRBJ1-5; D remains ambiguous. Per the germline V gene, CDR1 is MNHEY and CDR2 is SMNVEV (reference sequence). This CDR3 contains 15 residues. The V end was cut by 3 bases, the J end by 0 bases, with 9 bases between. The CDR3 region has the DNA TGTGCCAGCAGTTTGGGCAGCCATAGCAATCAGCCCCAGCATTTT. It yields the protein CASSLGSHSNQPQHF.

The CDR3 reads CASSWDSMNTEAFF. The CDR3 coding sequence is TGTGCCAGCAGCTGGGACAGCATGAACACTGAAGCTTTCTTT. The J gene is TRBJ1-1, the V gene TRBV7-2, with 7 bases identical to TRBD1. The CDR3 loop spans 14 amino acids. From germline, CDR1 is SGHTA and CDR2 FQGNSA. The V gene end was trimmed by 4 bases and the J gene end by 0 bases; junction bases not matched to a gene: 2.

The V and J genes are TRBV7-9 and TRBJ1-4; 7 bases are a match to TRBD1. The CDR3 length is 16 residues. Germline V gives CDR1 SEHNR, CDR2 FQNEAQ (reference sequence). Trimming at V came to 1 base and at J to 5 bases, leaving 7 bases not matched to a gene. In DNA, the CDR3 is TGTGCCAGCAGCTTAGGTGGTCACAGGGGAAATGAAAAACTGTTTTTT. Its translation is CASSLGGHRGNEKLFF.

This clone was seen once. The CDR3: CASSLPPSGTGGYEQYF. In DNA, the CDR3 is TGCGCCAGCAGCTTACCCCCCTCGGGGACAGGGGGCTACGAGCAGTACTTC. The gene calls are TRBV5-1 and TRBJ2-7, with 11 bases that match TRBD1. Looked up from germline, CDR1 is SGHRS and CDR2 is YFSETQ. The CDR3 spans 17 residues. Trimming took 2 bases from V and 3 from J; bases not matched to a gene: 10.

V usage is TRBV6-6 and J usage is TRBJ1-4, with 10 nucleotides matching TRBD1. From germline, CDR1 is MNHNY and CDR2 SVGAGI (reference sequence). After removal of 2 bases from V and 8 bases from J, the junction contained 5 bases not matched to a gene. The CDR3 length is 15 residues. The DNA for the CDR3 is TGTGCCAGCAGTTACACCCGGACAGGGGGGGAAAAACTGTTTTTT. Its translation is CASSYTRTGGEKLFF.

This sequence joins TRBV28 and TRBJ2-1, with TRBD1 as a possible D gene (6 bases). The V end lost 6 bases, the J end lost 0 bases, and 9 bases lay between the germline ends. The CDR3 is made up of 14 amino acids. Germline-derived CDR1 and CDR2 are MDHEN and SYDVKM. The CDR3 DNA follows: TGTGCCAGCAGGGGGGCGTACTCCTACAATGAGCAGTTCTTC. The encoded protein is CASRGAYSYNEQFF.

The chain is built from TRBV3-1 (or the pseudogene TRBV3-2) and TRBJ2-5; 13 bases line up with TRBD2. The CDR3 sequence is 17 residues long. Germline CDR1 and CDR2: LGHDT and YNNKEL (reference sequence). The V and J ends lost 5 bases and 6 bases, in that order; junction bases with no gene match: 12. CDR3 sequence (DNA): TGTGCCAGCAGCTTACGGACTAGCGGGAGTTTGGCCAAGACCCAGTACTTC. Translating it yields CASSLRTSGSLAKTQYF.

The chain links TRBV28 to TRBJ2-1; TRBD1 aligns across 7 bases. V lost 4 bases, J lost 4 bases, and 10 bases stayed unmatched. CDR1 is MDHEN and CDR2 is SYDVKM in the germline V gene. This CDR3 has 16 amino acids. CDR3 residues: CASSSGTAKYYNEQFF. CDR3 bases: TGTGCCAGCAGTTCCGGGACAGCCAAATATTACAATGAGCAGTTCTTC.

This chain joins TRBV18 and TRBJ2-7; possible D gene TRBD2, 5 bases. This CDR3 spans 13 amino acids. V dropped 2 bases and J dropped 6 bases, with 11 bases sitting between them. CDR1 is KGHSH, CDR2 LQKENI, per germline. DNA of the CDR3: TGTGCCAGCTCACCAATTGAGGGTGGCGAGCAGTACTTC. This translates into CASSPIEGGEQYF.

The J gene is TRBJ1-4, the V gene TRBV28; 8 nucleotides align to TRBD1. Germline V lookup: CDR1 MDHEN, CDR2 SYDVKM. Trimming took 5 bases from V and 12 from J; bases not matched to a gene: 14. The CDR3 is 15 residues long. CDR3 sequence: CASSPPSPHRGELFF. In DNA, the CDR3 is TGTGCCAGCAGTCCCCCCAGCCCCCACAGGGGGGAACTGTTTTTT.

About this clone: The junction departs from germline at one end; a sequencing error may be responsible. The gene calls are TRBV7-7 and TRBJ1-2, with a tentative D call TRBD1 (5 bases). CDR3 length: 15 amino acids. Germline V lookup: CDR1 SSHAT, CDR2 FNYEAQ (reference sequence). In nucleotides, the CDR3 is TGTGCTAGCAGCTTAGCACGGGACTTTAACTATGGCTACACCTTC. It is translated as CASSLARDFNYGYTF.

The chain combines TRBV15 with TRBJ1-5; no clear D gene. V was clipped by 0 bases and J by 4 bases, with 10 bases between them. Germline CDR1 reads LNHNV; CDR2 reads YYDKDF (reference sequence). This CDR3 is 15 amino acids long. CDR3 sequence: CATSRDIGRNQPQHF. CDR3 DNA sequence: TGTGCCACCAGCAGAGACATAGGGAGGAATCAGCCCCAGCATTTT.

This clone showed up just once. The chain couples TRBV5-1 to TRBJ2-1, with D perhaps matching TRBD2 (6 bases). This CDR3 comprises 16 residues. Germline V lookup: CDR1 SGHRS, CDR2 YFSETQ. V was shortened by 3 bases and J by 3 bases, with 16 bases between the two germline ends. The CDR3 DNA follows: TGCGCCAGCAGCTCCACGGCTAGCGATCTCTACAATGAGCAGTTCTTC. The encoded protein is CASSSTASDLYNEQFF.

The chain carries TRBV4-1 and TRBJ2-3, with a weak D call TRBD2 (6 bases). The CDR3 covers 15 residues. Germline V gene sequence: CDR1 MGHRA, CDR2 YSYEKL. Between the trimmed V and J ends, which lost 1 base and 4 bases, there was a span of 12 bases. The DNA of the CDR3 is TGCGCCAGCAGCCAAGCTGGGCGCGGGGCAGATACGCAGTATTTT. The encoded protein is CASSQAGRGADTQYF.

The rearrangement joins TRBV5-1 to TRBJ2-5; D uncertain. The CDR3 is 12 residues long. Per germline, CDR1 SGHRS and CDR2 YFSETQ. V was trimmed by 3 bases and J by 3 bases, leaving 6 bases between them. CDR3 sequence: CASSSQKETQYF. Here the CDR3 DNA reads TGCGCCAGCAGCTCCCAGAAAGAGACCCAGTACTTC.